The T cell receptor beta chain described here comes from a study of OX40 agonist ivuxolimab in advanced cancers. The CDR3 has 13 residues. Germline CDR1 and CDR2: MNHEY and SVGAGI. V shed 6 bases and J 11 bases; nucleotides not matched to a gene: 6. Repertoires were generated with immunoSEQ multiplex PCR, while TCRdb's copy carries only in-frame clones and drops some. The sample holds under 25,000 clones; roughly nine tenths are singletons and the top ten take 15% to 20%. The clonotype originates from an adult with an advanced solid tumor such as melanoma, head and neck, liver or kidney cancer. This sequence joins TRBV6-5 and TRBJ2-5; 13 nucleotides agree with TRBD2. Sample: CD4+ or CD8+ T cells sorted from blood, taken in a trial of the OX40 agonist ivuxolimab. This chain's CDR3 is CASRTSGGHEQYF. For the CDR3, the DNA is TGTGCCAGCAGGACTAGCGGGGGGCATGAGCAGTACTTC.